The next 19 T cell receptor beta chains were all read from a single sample in a study of T cells expressing NK-cell markers. Reprocessing the 5' RACE reads, TCRdb reports a single entry for every CDR3 protein and omits DNA. The listing contains 300,000 to 450,000 distinct CDR3 sequences. The specimen was blood T cells: a sorted CD56 or NKG2C T cell subset, CD4+ or CD8+ T cells, or bulk PBMC T cells (not recorded which). The receptors were gathered from a man aged 18-75 years in good health.

This rearrangement joins TRBV20-1 to TRBJ2-1; TCRdb reports TRBD2, a call that lacks DNA to check it against. This CDR3 contains 20 residues. Per germline, CDR1 DFQATT and CDR2 SNEGSKA (reference sequence). The CDR3 sequence: CSARAHRTSGGTYLRNEQFF.

The rearrangement joins TRBV20-1 to TRBJ2-7; TCRdb indicates TRBD2, and absent DNA this call remains unverified. The CDR3 is 14 amino acids. CDR1 and CDR2 from the germline V gene are DFQATT and SNEGSKA (reference sequence). The CDR3 protein is CSAKRRGTRYEQYF.

This sequence joins TRBV18 and TRBJ1-5. CDR1 and CDR2 from the germline V gene are KGHSH and LQKENI. The CDR3 runs 15 residues. Here the CDR3 reads CASSPFAGSSQPQHF.

This chain uses TRBV18 with TRBJ2-5; checking the TCRdb D call of TRBD2 is not possible without DNA. The germline CDR1 and CDR2 sequences are KGHSH and LQKENI. CDR3 length: 13 amino acids. This CDR3 reads CASSLGLRETQYF.

The chain links TRBV3-1 to TRBJ1-4. The CDR3 runs 15 residues. In germline, CDR1 is LGHDT, CDR2 YNNKEL (reference sequence). The CDR3 here is CASTPSTTSNEKLFF.

The V and J genes are TRBV7-9 and TRBJ2-7; as DNA is missing, the TRBD2 call by TCRdb cannot be tested. CDR3 length: 11 residues. Germline CDR1 is SEHNR and CDR2 is FQNEAQ (reference sequence). CDR3 in amino acids: CASSGSFEQYF.

The CDR3 region is CASRGWGRRTDTQYF. The V and J genes are TRBV6-1 and TRBJ2-3; TCRdb lists TRBD1, though no DNA is available to test this call. This CDR3 region has 15 residues. Germline values: CDR1 MNHNS, CDR2 SASEGT.

CDR3 sequence reads: CASSGPATSGPDTQYF. The rearrangement joins TRBV5-1 to TRBJ2-3; TCRdb designates TRBD2, a call that cannot be tested without DNA. This CDR3 comprises 16 residues. Germline assignment: CDR1 SGHRS and CDR2 YFSETQ.

The rearrangement uses TRBV19 and TRBJ1-1. The CDR3 contains 15 residues. The germline V gene encodes CDR1 LNHDA and CDR2 SQIVND (reference sequence). The CDR3 is CASSMTGWGDTEAFF.

CDR3 region: CATGPGTANNEQFF. The chain recombines TRBV24-1 with TRBJ2-1; TCRdb lists TRBD1, though no DNA is available to test this call. This CDR3 has 14 residues. Germline CDR1 is KGHDR and CDR2 is SFDVKD.

The chain combines TRBV11-2 with TRBJ2-3; TCRdb selects TRBD1, and the lack of DNA leaves this call unchecked. Looked up from germline, CDR1 is SGHAT and CDR2 is FQNNGV. There are 17 residues in the CDR3. The CDR3 spells CASSLDHPGASTDTQYF.

V gene TRBV4-2 combines with J gene TRBJ2-5; TCRdb picks TRBD1, but there is no DNA to check that call. The CDR3 length is 16 residues. Per the germline V gene, CDR1 is LGHNA and CDR2 is YNFKEQ. CDR3 residues: CASSQRGAGAQETQYF.

This rearrangement joins TRBV3-1 to TRBJ2-6; TCRdb names TRBD1, which stays unverified in the absence of DNA. The length of the CDR3 is 18 residues. Germline V gene lookup returns CDR1 LGHDT and CDR2 YNNKEL (reference sequence). The CDR3 region is CASSQWDRGRSGANVLTF.

V gene TRBV6-2 or TRBV6-3 combines with J gene TRBJ1-5; TCRdb returns TRBD1, unconfirmable since there is no DNA. Germline CDR1 is MNHEY and CDR2 is SVGEGT. There are 18 residues in the CDR3. The CDR3 loop is CASSSPQLQVTPRGPQHF.

The chain links TRBV11-2 to TRBJ2-7; the D gene TCRdb calls, TRBD2, cannot be checked with no DNA. The CDR3 covers 17 residues. CDR1 is SGHAT and CDR2 is FQNNGV in the germline V gene. The CDR3 loop reads CASSLEEYTAGLAKQYF.

V is TRBV7-6 and J is TRBJ2-5; TCRdb picks TRBD1, but there is no DNA to check that call. Germline CDR1 reads SGHVS; CDR2 reads FNYEAQ. CDR3 size: 14 residues. The CDR3 spells CASSFREHQETQYF.

The rearrangement links TRBV7-2 to TRBJ1-3; checking the TCRdb D call of TRBD1 is not possible without DNA. CDR1 and CDR2 from the germline V gene are SGHTA and FQGNSA. The CDR3 is made up of 14 amino acids. CDR3 amino acids: CASSLSGKGNTIYF.

The chain is built from TRBV7-9 and TRBJ2-7; TCRdb proposes TRBD1, but this gene call is untestable without DNA. The CDR3 spans 14 residues. Germline values: CDR1 SEHNR, CDR2 FQNEAQ (reference sequence). The CDR3 is CASSFPGPQVEQYF.

The V and J genes are TRBV2 and TRBJ1-2; lacking DNA, the TRBD1 call made by TCRdb goes unchecked. CDR3 length equals 15 residues. Germline CDR1 reads SNHLY; CDR2 reads FYNNEI. This CDR3 reads CASSERGTSKGGYTF.